This entry lists 2 T cell receptor beta chains sequenced from one sample in a study of blood T cell repertoires in COVID-19. Measured with immunoSEQ multiplex PCR; TCRdb has only the in-frame clones, and not every one. This sample carries 70,000 to 90,000 clones, about 93% of them seen once, and the ten largest clones take 6.9%. Sequencing input: peripheral blood. Receptors were obtained from a human donor in a cohort sampled during active COVID-19.

This clone was seen a few times. The chain has TRBV5-5 and TRBJ2-7, with 8 bases aligning to TRBD1. This CDR3 has 14 amino acids. Trimming at V came to 2 bases and at J to 6 bases, leaving 7 bases not matched to a gene. Germline CDR1 reads SGHKS; CDR2 reads YYEKEE (reference sequence). The CDR3 spells CASSFRGQGSEQYF. In DNA form, the CDR3 reads TGTGCCAGCAGCTTCAGGGGGCAGGGAAGCGAGCAGTACTTC.

The chain uses TRBV5-4 and TRBJ2-2; TRBD2 aligns across 12 bases. This CDR3 spans 17 amino acids. The germline CDR1 and CDR2 sequences are SGHNT and YYREEE (reference sequence). With 1 base clipped from V and 5 bases from J, the junction kept 6 bases outside the gene matches. Here the CDR3 DNA reads TGTGCCAGCAGCTTGACCCCGACTAGCGGGGGAACCGGGGAGCTGTTTTTT. This encodes CASSLTPTSGGTGELFF.